This TCR beta chain came from a study of T-cell reconstitution after alpha-beta-depleted transplantation in children. The CDR3 runs to 14 residues. With V trimmed by 5 bases and J by 6 bases, 7 bases remained unmatched. This clonotype was seen at least ten times. Unique molecular identifiers were incorporated when the TCRbeta library was constructed. One entry per CDR3 protein results from TCRdb running MiXCR on the PCR reads. The repertoire consists of 210,000 or so distinct CDR3 sequences, with roughly 9% occurring once and the leading ten covering roughly 6.2%. The receptor was isolated from a human donor who donated a stem cell graft to a child with acute lymphoblastic leukemia. The chain recombines TRBV12-3 or TRBV12-4 with TRBJ2-3; 8 nucleotides match TRBD1. The sample was PBMCs from the stem cell graft donor, taken from the stem cell graft. The CDR3 loop is CASSPRTGLDTQYF. CDR3 nucleotide sequence: TGTGCCAGCAGTCCGAGGACAGGGTTGGATACGCAGTATTTT.